A selection of T cell receptor beta chains follows, all from one sample in a study of blood T cell repertoires in COVID-19. Generated by immunoSEQ multiplex PCR, the TCRdb table keeps only in-frame clones and is missing some. The sample shows around 210,000 clones, about 90% of them seen only once. The sequenced sample consisted of peripheral blood. These TCRs come from a man between 18 and 35 years old with active or convalescent COVID-19. The CDR3 runs from the conserved cysteine through the conserved F or W. The D gene is left open where the match is weak. Rows give clone size only sometimes, using once, few, many, or a class for an expanded clone.

j_call: TRBJ2-1; v_call: TRBV19; d_call: -; clone_size: -; cdr3_aa: CASMGASWFF; cdr3_nt: TGTGCCAGTATGGGGGCTAGTTGGTTCTTC
j_call: TRBJ2-1; v_call: TRBV2; d_call: TRBD2; clone_size: -; cdr3_aa: CASSATTGTSASSYNEQFF; cdr3_nt: TGTGCCAGCAGTGCCACTACAGGCACTAGCGCGAGCTCCTACAATGAGCAGTTCTTC
j_call: TRBJ2-2; v_call: TRBV3-1/TRBV3-2; d_call: TRBD2; clone_size: -; cdr3_aa: CASSQALAGVTGELFF; cdr3_nt: TGTGCCAGCAGCCAAGCCCTAGCGGGAGTGACCGGGGAGCTGTTTTTT
j_call: TRBJ2-2; v_call: TRBV4-1; d_call: -; clone_size: -; cdr3_aa: CASSLLPGSGTANTGELFF; cdr3_nt: TGCGCCAGCAGCCTCTTACCGGGTAGCGGAACCGCGAACACCGGGGAGCTGTTTTTT
j_call: TRBJ2-3; v_call: TRBV19; d_call: TRBD2; clone_size: -; cdr3_aa: CASSTRLAGATDTQYF; cdr3_nt: TGTGCCAGTAGTACCCGACTAGCGGGGGCCACAGATACGCAGTATTTT
j_call: TRBJ2-5; v_call: TRBV10-3; d_call: TRBD2; clone_size: -; cdr3_aa: CATRLAGGEETQYF; cdr3_nt: TGTGCCACGAGGTTAGCGGGAGGGGAAGAGACCCAGTACTTC
j_call: TRBJ2-7; v_call: TRBV7-6; d_call: -; clone_size: -; cdr3_aa: CASSPGGQGVYEQYF; cdr3_nt: TGTGCCAGCAGCCCGGGAGGACAGGGTGTTTACGAGCAGTACTTC
j_call: TRBJ1-3; v_call: TRBV7-9; d_call: -; clone_size: once; cdr3_aa: CASARGKTGNTIYF; cdr3_nt: TGTGCCAGCGCTAGGGGAAAGACTGGAAACACCATATATTTT
j_call: TRBJ1-2; v_call: TRBV6-5; d_call: -; clone_size: -; cdr3_aa: CASSSNTNYGYTF; cdr3_nt: TGTGCCAGCAGTTCCAACACTAACTATGGCTACACCTTC
j_call: TRBJ1-1; v_call: TRBV28; d_call: TRBD1; clone_size: -; cdr3_aa: CASSPGTGLEAFF; cdr3_nt: TGTGCCAGCAGTCCCGGGACAGGGCTTGAAGCTTTCTTT
j_call: TRBJ1-2; v_call: TRBV5-5; d_call: TRBD1; clone_size: -; cdr3_aa: CASSGDPGQGDYGYTF; cdr3_nt: TGTGCCAGCAGCGGAGATCCGGGACAGGGAGACTATGGCTACACCTTC
j_call: TRBJ1-2; v_call: TRBV19; d_call: TRBD1; clone_size: few; cdr3_aa: CASWRQGLDYGYTF; cdr3_nt: TGTGCCTCCTGGAGACAGGGGCTCGACTATGGCTACACCTTC
j_call: TRBJ2-3; v_call: TRBV29-1; d_call: TRBD1; clone_size: -; cdr3_aa: CSVAQGATDTQYF; cdr3_nt: TGCAGCGTTGCGCAGGGGGCCACAGATACGCAGTATTTT
j_call: TRBJ1-1; v_call: TRBV3-1/TRBV3-2; d_call: -; clone_size: -; cdr3_aa: CASSPGMATEAFF; cdr3_nt: TGTGCCAGCAGCCCGGGGATGGCCACTGAAGCTTTCTTT
j_call: TRBJ2-5; v_call: TRBV12-3/TRBV12-4; d_call: TRBD1; clone_size: -; cdr3_aa: CASSLQGAETQYF; cdr3_nt: TGTGCCAGCAGTTTGCAGGGGGCGGAGACCCAGTACTTC
j_call: TRBJ1-2; v_call: TRBV28; d_call: -; clone_size: -; cdr3_aa: CASSFRGLDGYTF; cdr3_nt: TGTGCCAGCAGTTTCCGGGGACTGGATGGCTACACCTTC
j_call: TRBJ1-5; v_call: TRBV19; d_call: TRBD1; clone_size: -; cdr3_aa: CASSIDETGDQPQHF; cdr3_nt: TGTGCCAGTAGTATAGATGAGACAGGGGATCAGCCCCAGCATTTT
j_call: TRBJ2-1; v_call: TRBV4-1; d_call: TRBD2; clone_size: -; cdr3_aa: CASSHCRGLAALSSYNEQFF; cdr3_nt: TGCGCCAGCAGCCACTGCAGGGGACTAGCGGCACTGAGCTCCTACAATGAGCAGTTCTTC
j_call: TRBJ2-7; v_call: TRBV5-1; d_call: -; clone_size: -; cdr3_aa: CASSLGRVLYEQYF; cdr3_nt: TGCGCCAGCAGCTTGGGCAGGGTACTATACGAGCAGTACTTC
j_call: TRBJ2-1; v_call: TRBV6-5; d_call: TRBD1; clone_size: -; cdr3_aa: CASSLDRGNEQFF; cdr3_nt: TGTGCCAGCAGCCTGGACAGGGGCAATGAGCAGTTCTTC
j_call: TRBJ2-7; v_call: TRBV6-5; d_call: -; clone_size: -; cdr3_aa: CASSFRTVTYEQYF; cdr3_nt: TGTGCCAGCAGTTTTCGGACAGTCACCTACGAGCAGTACTTC
j_call: TRBJ2-1; v_call: TRBV2; d_call: TRBD2; clone_size: -; cdr3_aa: CASSSQLAGSGNEQFF; cdr3_nt: TGTGCCAGCAGTTCCCAACTAGCGGGGTCTGGGAATGAGCAGTTCTTC
j_call: TRBJ1-4; v_call: TRBV5-1; d_call: -; clone_size: -; cdr3_aa: CASSLEQGPNEKLFF; cdr3_nt: TGCGCCAGCAGCTTGGAACAGGGCCCTAATGAAAAACTGTTTTTT
j_call: TRBJ2-3; v_call: TRBV9; d_call: TRBD1; clone_size: -; cdr3_aa: CASSGPRDRDTDTQYF; cdr3_nt: TGTGCCAGCAGCGGTCCCCGGGACAGGGACACAGATACGCAGTATTTT
j_call: TRBJ2-2; v_call: TRBV7-2; d_call: TRBD1; clone_size: few; cdr3_aa: CASSLGQGTSTGELFF; cdr3_nt: TGTGCCAGCAGCTTGGGACAGGGGACGAGCACCGGGGAGCTGTTTTTT
j_call: TRBJ1-4; v_call: TRBV11-2; d_call: -; clone_size: -; cdr3_aa: CASSFSTNEKLFF; cdr3_nt: TGTGCCAGCAGTTTCTCGACTAATGAAAAACTGTTTTTT
j_call: TRBJ2-6; v_call: TRBV14; d_call: TRBD1; clone_size: -; cdr3_aa: CASSQVQGGLLSGANVLTF; cdr3_nt: TGTGCCAGCAGCCAAGTTCAAGGGGGCCTCCTCTCTGGGGCCAACGTCCTGACTTTC
j_call: TRBJ2-5; v_call: TRBV11-3; d_call: TRBD1; clone_size: once; cdr3_aa: CASSLGGTGALQETQYF; cdr3_nt: TGTGCCAGCAGCTTAGGTGGGACAGGGGCACTCCAAGAGACCCAGTACTTC
j_call: TRBJ1-2; v_call: TRBV30; d_call: TRBD1; clone_size: -; cdr3_aa: CAWSETKRDRGRYGYTF; cdr3_nt: TGTGCCTGGAGCGAAACCAAAAGGGACAGGGGACGCTATGGCTACACCTTC
j_call: TRBJ1-2; v_call: TRBV2; d_call: TRBD1; clone_size: -; cdr3_aa: CASSEVKGAINYGYTF; cdr3_nt: TGTGCCAGCAGTGAGGTGAAGGGGGCAATAAACTATGGCTACACCTTC
j_call: TRBJ2-7; v_call: TRBV12-5; d_call: -; clone_size: -; cdr3_aa: CASAPRGYGEQYF; cdr3_nt: TGTGCTAGTGCCCCCCGGGGGTACGGCGAGCAGTACTTC
j_call: TRBJ1-3; v_call: TRBV28; d_call: -; clone_size: -; cdr3_aa: CASSLPGATGNTIYF; cdr3_nt: TGTGCCAGCAGTTTACCAGGGGCTACTGGAAACACCATATATTTT
j_call: TRBJ1-1; v_call: TRBV28; d_call: -; clone_size: -; cdr3_aa: CASSFGRGANTEAFF; cdr3_nt: TGTGCCAGCAGTTTTGGACGGGGGGCGAACACTGAAGCTTTCTTT
j_call: TRBJ2-1; v_call: TRBV5-4; d_call: TRBD1; clone_size: -; cdr3_aa: CASSNRDSLRQFF; cdr3_nt: TGTGCCAGCAGCAACCGGGACAGCCTCCGACAGTTCTTC
j_call: TRBJ2-2; v_call: TRBV11-3; d_call: TRBD2; clone_size: -; cdr3_aa: CASSPLGGVGGELFF; cdr3_nt: TGTGCCAGCAGCCCCCTTGGGGGGGTAGGCGGGGAGCTGTTTTTT
j_call: TRBJ2-5; v_call: TRBV5-4; d_call: TRBD2; clone_size: -; cdr3_aa: CASSWTLAGGEETQYF; cdr3_nt: TGTGCCAGCAGCTGGACTTTAGCGGGAGGGGAAGAGACCCAGTACTTC
j_call: TRBJ2-5; v_call: TRBV9; d_call: -; clone_size: -; cdr3_aa: CASSGTLQETQYF; cdr3_nt: TGTGCCAGCAGTGGGACATTGCAAGAGACCCAGTACTTC
j_call: TRBJ2-7; v_call: TRBV27; d_call: -; clone_size: -; cdr3_aa: CASSLSYRSPRSYEQYF; cdr3_nt: TGTGCCAGCAGTTTATCGTACCGGTCGCCGCGCTCCTACGAGCAGTACTTC
j_call: TRBJ1-2; v_call: TRBV3-1/TRBV3-2; d_call: -; clone_size: -; cdr3_aa: CASNQAGWQGYTF; cdr3_nt: TGTGCCAGCAATCAGGCAGGGTGGCAGGGCTACACCTTC
j_call: TRBJ2-5; v_call: TRBV10-2; d_call: -; clone_size: -; cdr3_aa: CASGSSKETQYF; cdr3_nt: TGCGCCAGCGGGAGTAGTAAAGAGACCCAGTACTTC
j_call: TRBJ2-7; v_call: TRBV5-6; d_call: TRBD1; clone_size: few; cdr3_aa: CASSFGQEISYEQYF; cdr3_nt: TGTGCCAGCAGCTTCGGACAGGAGATCTCCTACGAGCAGTACTTC
j_call: TRBJ2-1; v_call: TRBV27; d_call: -; clone_size: -; cdr3_aa: CASSPPPGLDEQFF; cdr3_nt: TGTGCCAGCAGTCCGCCCCCGGGGTTAGATGAGCAGTTCTTC